This T cell receptor (beta chain) was identified in a study of TIL therapy for anti-PD-1-resistant metastatic lung cancer. Germline lookup yields CDR1 SQVTM and CDR2 ANQGSEA. Trimming removed 4 bases from V and 7 bases from J; junction bases left unmatched: 7. The CDR3 is made up of 14 amino acids. Sequencing used immunoSEQ v3. Using immunoSEQ multiplex PCR, the repertoire was profiled, and TCRdb retains in-frame clones only, with some absent. The sample yields 52,000 or so clones, around four fifths seen once. Findings of the study overall: After infusion, TIL clonotypes partly replaced peripheral T cells and declined over months. The cohort had more treatment-naive, never-smoker and oncogene-addicted patients than typical.

The table lists this clone with a count of one. Its antigen is as yet unknown. Time point indicated: pre-treatment sample, taken before nivolumab and TIL therapy. Adults with stage 4 NSCLC were enrolled in a phase I trial. The gene calls are TRBV29-1 and TRBJ1-5; 10 nucleotides agree with TRBD1. This TCR came from a person aged 25 to 85 with non-small cell lung cancer. This material consisted of blood, taken at baseline. The CDR3 reads CSVGLGTGEQPQHF. The CDR3 nucleotides read TGCAGCGTTGGACTAGGGACAGGGGAACAGCCCCAGCATTTT. The full variable domain, rest sourced from reference TRBV29-1 and TRBJ1-5, is SAVISQKPSRDICQRGTSLTIQCQVDSQVTMMFWYRQQPGQSLTLIATANQGSEATYESGFVIDKFPISRPNLTFSTLTVSNMSPEDSSIYLCSVGLGTGEQPQHFGDGTRLSIL.